The T cell receptor beta chain described here comes from a study of blood T cells in healthy people across ages. Per the germline V gene, CDR1 is SGHDT and CDR2 is YYEEEE. V dropped 4 bases and J dropped 7; count of bases not matched to a gene: 6. CDR3 size: 14 residues. Alongside a J-beta primer mix, a sample-barcoded 5' primer served in a second PCR lasting 7 to 11 cycles. Carrying 12 random nucleotides, a template-switch adaptor labeled each individual cDNA molecule. MiXCR, run by TCRdb on the 5' RACE reads, gives a single entry per CDR3 protein. The table records 1.2 million to 1.5 million distinct CDR3 sequences, around 59% of them present only once.

The sequenced sample consisted of blood. This receptor was identified in a man aged 18 to 35 in good health. J is TRBJ1-2 and V is TRBV5-6; the match to TRBD1 covers 11 bases. CDR3 amino acids: CASSRTGGAFGYTF. The CDR3 DNA follows: TGTGCCAGCAGCCGGACAGGGGGCGCGTTTGGCTACACCTTC.